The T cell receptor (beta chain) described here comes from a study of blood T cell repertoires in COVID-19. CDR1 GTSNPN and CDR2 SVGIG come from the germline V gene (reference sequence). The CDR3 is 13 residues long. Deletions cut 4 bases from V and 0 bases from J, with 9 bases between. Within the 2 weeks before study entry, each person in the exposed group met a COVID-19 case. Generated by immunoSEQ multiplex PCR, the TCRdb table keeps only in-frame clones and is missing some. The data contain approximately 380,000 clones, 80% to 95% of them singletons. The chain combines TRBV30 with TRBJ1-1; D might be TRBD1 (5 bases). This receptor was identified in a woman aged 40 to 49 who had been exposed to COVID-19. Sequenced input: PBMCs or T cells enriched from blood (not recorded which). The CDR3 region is CAWIRQMNTEAFF. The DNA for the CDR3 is TGTGCCTGGATTCGACAGATGAACACTGAAGCTTTCTTT.